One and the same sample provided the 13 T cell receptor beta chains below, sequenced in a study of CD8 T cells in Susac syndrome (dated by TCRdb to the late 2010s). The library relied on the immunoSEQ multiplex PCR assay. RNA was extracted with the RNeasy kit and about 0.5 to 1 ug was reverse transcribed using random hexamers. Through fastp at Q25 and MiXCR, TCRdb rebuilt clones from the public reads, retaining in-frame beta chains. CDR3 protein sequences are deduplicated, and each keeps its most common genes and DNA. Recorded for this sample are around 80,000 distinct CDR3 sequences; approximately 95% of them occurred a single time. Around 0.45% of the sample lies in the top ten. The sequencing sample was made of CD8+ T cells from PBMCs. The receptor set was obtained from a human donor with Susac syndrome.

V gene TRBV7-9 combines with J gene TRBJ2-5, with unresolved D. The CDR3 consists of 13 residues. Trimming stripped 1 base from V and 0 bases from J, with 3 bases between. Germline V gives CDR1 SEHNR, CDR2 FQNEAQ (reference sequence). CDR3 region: CASSLDNQETQYF. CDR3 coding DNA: TGTGCCAGCAGCTTAGACAACCAAGAGACCCAGTACTTC.

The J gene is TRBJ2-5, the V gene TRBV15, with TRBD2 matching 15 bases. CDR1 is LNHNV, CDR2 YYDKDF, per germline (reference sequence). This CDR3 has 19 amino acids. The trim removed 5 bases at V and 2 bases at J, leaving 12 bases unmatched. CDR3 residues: CATSAEGPGTSGGQETQYF. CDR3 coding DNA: TGTGCCACCAGCGCAGAGGGTCCCGGGACTAGCGGGGGGCAAGAGACCCAGTACTTC.

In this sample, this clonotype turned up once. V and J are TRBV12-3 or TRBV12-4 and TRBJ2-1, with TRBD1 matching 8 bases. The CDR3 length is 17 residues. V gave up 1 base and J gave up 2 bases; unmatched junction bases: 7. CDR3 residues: CASSLGGTGRPYNEQFF. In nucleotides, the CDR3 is TGTGCCAGCAGTTTAGGAGGGACAGGCCGCCCCTACAATGAGCAGTTCTTC.

The CDR3 spells CASSLYGGGETQYF. The CDR3 DNA is TGTGCCAGCAGCTTATATGGAGGGGGAGAGACCCAGTACTTC. The chain carries TRBV11-3 and TRBJ2-5; D tentatively reads TRBD1 or TRBD2 (6 bases each). The germline V gene encodes CDR1 SGHNT and CDR2 YENEEA. V lost 2 bases to trimming and J lost 4 bases, with 11 bases between them. The length of the CDR3 is 14 residues.

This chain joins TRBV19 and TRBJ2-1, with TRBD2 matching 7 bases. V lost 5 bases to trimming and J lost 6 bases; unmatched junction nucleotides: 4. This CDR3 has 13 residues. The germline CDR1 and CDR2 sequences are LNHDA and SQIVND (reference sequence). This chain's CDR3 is CASSDLAVNEQFF. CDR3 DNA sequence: TGTGCCAGTAGTGACCTAGCGGTCAATGAGCAGTTCTTC.

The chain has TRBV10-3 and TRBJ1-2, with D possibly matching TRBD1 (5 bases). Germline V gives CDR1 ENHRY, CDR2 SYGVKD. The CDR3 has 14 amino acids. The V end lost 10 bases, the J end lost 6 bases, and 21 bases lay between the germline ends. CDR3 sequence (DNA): TGTGCCACGCGGGGTGACAGCCCGCTTGATGGCTACACCTTC. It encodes CATRGDSPLDGYTF.

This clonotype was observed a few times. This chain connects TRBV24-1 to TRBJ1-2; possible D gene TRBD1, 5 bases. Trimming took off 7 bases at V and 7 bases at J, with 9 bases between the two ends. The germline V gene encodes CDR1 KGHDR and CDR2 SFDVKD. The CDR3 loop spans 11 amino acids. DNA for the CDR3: TGTGCCACCAGCTCAGGGTTTGGCTACACCTTC. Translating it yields CATSSGFGYTF.

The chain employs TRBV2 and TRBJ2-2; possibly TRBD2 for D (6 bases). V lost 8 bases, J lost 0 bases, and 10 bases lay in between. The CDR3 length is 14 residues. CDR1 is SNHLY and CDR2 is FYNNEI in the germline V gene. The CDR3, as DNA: TGTGCCAGCGTTGTAGCGGCGAACACCGGGGAGCTGTTTTTT. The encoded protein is CASVVAANTGELFF. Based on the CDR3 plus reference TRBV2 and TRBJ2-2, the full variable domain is EPEVTQTPSHQVTQMGQEVILRCVPISNHLYFYWYRQILGQKVEFLVSFYNNEISEKSEIFDDQFSVERPDGSNFTLKIRSTKLEDSAMYFCASVVAANTGELFFGEGSRLTVL.

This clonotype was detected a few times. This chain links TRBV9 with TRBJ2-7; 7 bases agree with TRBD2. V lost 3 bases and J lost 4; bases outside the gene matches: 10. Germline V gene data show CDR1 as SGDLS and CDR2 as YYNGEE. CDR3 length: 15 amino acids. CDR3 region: CASSANPGLSYEQYF. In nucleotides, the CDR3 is TGTGCCAGCAGCGCCAACCCGGGACTATCGTACGAGCAGTACTTC.

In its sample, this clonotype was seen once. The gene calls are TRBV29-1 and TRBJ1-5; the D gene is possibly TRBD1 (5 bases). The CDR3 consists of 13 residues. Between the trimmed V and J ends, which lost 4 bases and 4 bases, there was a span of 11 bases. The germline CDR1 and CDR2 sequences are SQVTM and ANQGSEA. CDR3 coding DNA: TGCAGCGTTGGGGAACAGGATAATCAGCCCCAGCATTTT. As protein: CSVGEQDNQPQHF.

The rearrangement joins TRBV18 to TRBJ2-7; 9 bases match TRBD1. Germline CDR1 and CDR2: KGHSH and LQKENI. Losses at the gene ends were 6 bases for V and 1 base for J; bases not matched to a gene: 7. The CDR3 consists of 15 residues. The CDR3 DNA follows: TGTGCCAGCTCGTTGGGACAGGGCAGTTCCTACGAGCAGTACTTC. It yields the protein CASSLGQGSSYEQYF. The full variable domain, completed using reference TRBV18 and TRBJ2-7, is NAGVMQNPRHLVRRRGQEARLRCSPMKGHSHVYWYRQLPEEGLKFMVYLQKENIIDESGMPKERFSAEFPKEGPSILRIQQVVRGDSAAYFCASSLGQGSSYEQYFGPGTRLTVT.

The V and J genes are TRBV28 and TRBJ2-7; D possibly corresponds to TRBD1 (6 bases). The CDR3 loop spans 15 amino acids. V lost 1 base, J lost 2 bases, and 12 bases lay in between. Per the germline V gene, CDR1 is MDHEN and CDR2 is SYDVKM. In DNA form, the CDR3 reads TGTGCCAGCAGTTTATTACGACAGGATGCCTACGAGCAGTACTTC. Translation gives CASSLLRQDAYEQYF.

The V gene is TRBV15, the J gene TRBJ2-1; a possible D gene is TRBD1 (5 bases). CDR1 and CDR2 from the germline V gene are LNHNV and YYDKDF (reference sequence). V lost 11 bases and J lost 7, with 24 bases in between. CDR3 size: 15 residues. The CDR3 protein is CASTSQQGNKNEQFF. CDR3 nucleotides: TGTGCCTCCACGAGCCAGCAGGGTAATAAAAATGAGCAGTTCTTC.